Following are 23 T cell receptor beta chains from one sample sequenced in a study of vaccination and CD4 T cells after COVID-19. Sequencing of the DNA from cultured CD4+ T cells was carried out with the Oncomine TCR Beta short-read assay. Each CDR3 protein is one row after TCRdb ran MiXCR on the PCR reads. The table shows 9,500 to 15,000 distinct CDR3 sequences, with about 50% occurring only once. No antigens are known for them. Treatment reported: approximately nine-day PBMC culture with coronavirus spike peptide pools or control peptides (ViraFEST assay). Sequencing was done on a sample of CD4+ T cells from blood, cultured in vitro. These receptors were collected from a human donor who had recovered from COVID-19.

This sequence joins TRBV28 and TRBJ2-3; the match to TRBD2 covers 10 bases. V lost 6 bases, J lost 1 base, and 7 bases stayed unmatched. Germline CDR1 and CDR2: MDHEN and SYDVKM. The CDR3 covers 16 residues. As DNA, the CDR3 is TGTGCCAGCAGCTGGGTCCTAGCGGGAGGCACAGATACGCAGTATTTT. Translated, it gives CASSWVLAGGTDTQYF.

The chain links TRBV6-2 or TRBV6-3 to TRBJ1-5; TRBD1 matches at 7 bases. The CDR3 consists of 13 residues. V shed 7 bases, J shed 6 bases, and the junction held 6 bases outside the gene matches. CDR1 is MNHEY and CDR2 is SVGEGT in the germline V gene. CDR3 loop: CASNKGGSQPQHF. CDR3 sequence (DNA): TGTGCCAGCAACAAAGGGGGCAGTCAGCCCCAGCATTTT.

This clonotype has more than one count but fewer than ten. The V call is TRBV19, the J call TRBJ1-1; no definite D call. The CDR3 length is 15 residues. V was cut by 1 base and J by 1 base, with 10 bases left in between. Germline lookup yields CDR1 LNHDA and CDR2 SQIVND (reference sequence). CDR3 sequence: CASSIALVGNTEAFF. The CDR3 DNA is TGTGCCAGTAGTATAGCCCTGGTCGGGAACACTGAAGCTTTCTTT. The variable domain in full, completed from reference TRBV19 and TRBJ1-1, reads DGGITQSPKYLFRKEGQNVTLSCEQNLNHDAMYWYRQDPGQGLRLIYYSQIVNDFQKGDIAEGYSVSREKKESFPLTVTSAQKNPTAFYLCASSIALVGNTEAFFGQGTRLTVV.

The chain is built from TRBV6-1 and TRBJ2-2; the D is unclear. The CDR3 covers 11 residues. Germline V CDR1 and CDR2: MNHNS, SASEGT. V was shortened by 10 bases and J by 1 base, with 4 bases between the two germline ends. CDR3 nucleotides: TGTGCCACCAAGAACACCGGGGAGCTGTTTTTT. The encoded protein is CATKNTGELFF.

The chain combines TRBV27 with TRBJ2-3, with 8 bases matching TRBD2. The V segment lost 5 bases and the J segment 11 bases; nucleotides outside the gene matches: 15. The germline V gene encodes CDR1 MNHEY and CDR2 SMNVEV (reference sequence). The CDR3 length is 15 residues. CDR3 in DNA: TGTGCCAGCAGTCCCCGGGGGCTAGCGGGCCAGAAGCAGTATTTT. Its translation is CASSPRGLAGQKQYF.

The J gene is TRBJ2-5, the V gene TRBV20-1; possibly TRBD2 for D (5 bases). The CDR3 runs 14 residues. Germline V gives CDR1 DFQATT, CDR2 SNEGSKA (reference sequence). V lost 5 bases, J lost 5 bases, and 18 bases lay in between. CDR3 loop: CSALPPGGGETQYF. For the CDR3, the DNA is TGCAGTGCTCTCCCCCCCGGAGGAGGTGAGACCCAGTACTTC.

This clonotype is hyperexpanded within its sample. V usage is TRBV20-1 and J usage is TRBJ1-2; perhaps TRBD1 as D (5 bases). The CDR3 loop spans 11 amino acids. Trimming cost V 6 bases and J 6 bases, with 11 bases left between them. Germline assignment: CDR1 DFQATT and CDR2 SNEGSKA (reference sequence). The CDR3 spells CSAWRDHGYTF. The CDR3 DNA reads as TGCAGTGCCTGGAGGGACCATGGCTACACCTTC.

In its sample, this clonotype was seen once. The DNA of the CDR3 is TGTGCCAGCAGTTACCGCGCTGGACACCTCCCGGACACCGGGGAGCTGTTTTTT. Protein sequence: CASSYRAGHLPDTGELFF. The chain links TRBV6-5 to TRBJ2-2, with a possible D match to TRBD1 (5 bases). The CDR3 runs to 18 residues. Trimming stripped 2 bases from V and 3 bases from J, with 19 bases between. Germline CDR1 MNHEY, CDR2 SVGAGI.

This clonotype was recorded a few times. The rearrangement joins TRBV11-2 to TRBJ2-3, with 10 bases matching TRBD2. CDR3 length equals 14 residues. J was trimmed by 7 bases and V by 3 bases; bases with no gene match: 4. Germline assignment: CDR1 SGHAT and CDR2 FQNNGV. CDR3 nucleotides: TGTGCCAGCAGCTTGGGGACTAGCGTCAATACGCAGTATTTT. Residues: CASSLGTSVNTQYF.

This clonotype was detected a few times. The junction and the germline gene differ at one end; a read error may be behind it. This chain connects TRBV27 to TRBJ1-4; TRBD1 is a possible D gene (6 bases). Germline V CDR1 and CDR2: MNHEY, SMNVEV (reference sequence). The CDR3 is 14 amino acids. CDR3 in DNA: TGTGCCACCCGACGGGGGCCAACAAATGAAAAACTGTTTTTT. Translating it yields CATRRGPTNEKLFF. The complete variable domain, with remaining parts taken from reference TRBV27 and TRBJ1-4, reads EAQVTQNPRYLITVTGKKLTVTCSQNMNHEYMSWYRQDPGLGLRQIYYSMNVEVTDKGDVPEGYKVSRKEKRNFPLILESPSPNQTSLYFCATRRGPTNEKLFFGSGTQLSVL.

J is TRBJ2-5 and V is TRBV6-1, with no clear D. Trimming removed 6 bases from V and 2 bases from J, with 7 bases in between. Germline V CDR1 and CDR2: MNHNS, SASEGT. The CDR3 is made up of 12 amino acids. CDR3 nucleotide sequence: TGTGCCAGCAGGGGTTTTCAAGAGACCCAGTACTTC. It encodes CASRGFQETQYF.

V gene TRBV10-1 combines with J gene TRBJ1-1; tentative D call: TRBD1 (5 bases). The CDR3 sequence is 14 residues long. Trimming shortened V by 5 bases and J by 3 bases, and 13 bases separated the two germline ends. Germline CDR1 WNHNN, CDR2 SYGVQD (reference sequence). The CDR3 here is CASSTGRGDTEAFF. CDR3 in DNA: TGCGCCAGCAGTACGGGGCGAGGGGACACTGAAGCTTTCTTT.

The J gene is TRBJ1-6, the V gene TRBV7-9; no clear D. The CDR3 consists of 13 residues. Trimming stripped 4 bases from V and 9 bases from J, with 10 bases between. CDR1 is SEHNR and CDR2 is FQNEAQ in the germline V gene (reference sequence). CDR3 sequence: CASSSQAFSPLHF. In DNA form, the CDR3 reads TGTGCCAGCAGCTCCCAAGCGTTTTCACCCCTCCACTTT.

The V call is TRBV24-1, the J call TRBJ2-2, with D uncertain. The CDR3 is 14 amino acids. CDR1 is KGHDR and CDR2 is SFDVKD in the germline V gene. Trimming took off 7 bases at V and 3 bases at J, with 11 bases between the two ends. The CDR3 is CATSAVTDTGELFF. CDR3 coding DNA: TGTGCCACCAGCGCCGTGACGGACACCGGGGAGCTGTTTTTT.

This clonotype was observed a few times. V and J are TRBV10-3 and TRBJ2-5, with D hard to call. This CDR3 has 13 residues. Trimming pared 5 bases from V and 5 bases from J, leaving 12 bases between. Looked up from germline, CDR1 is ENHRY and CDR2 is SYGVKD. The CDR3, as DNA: TGTGCCATCAGTTCAGACCGCCCGGAGACCCAGTACTTC. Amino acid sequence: CAISSDRPETQYF.

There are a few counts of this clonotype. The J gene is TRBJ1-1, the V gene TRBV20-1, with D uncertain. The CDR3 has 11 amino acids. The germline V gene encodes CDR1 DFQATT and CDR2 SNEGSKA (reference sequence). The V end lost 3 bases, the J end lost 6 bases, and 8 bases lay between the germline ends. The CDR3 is CSASGRAEAFF. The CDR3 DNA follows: TGCAGTGCTAGTGGGCGGGCTGAAGCTTTCTTT.

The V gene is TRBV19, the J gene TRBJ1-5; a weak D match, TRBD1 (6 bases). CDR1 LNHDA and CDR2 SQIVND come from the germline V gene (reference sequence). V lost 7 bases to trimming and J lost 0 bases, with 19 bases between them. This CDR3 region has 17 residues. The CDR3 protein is CASKGRQGNYSNQPQHF. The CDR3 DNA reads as TGTGCCAGTAAAGGGCGCCAGGGGAACTATAGCAATCAGCCCCAGCATTTT.

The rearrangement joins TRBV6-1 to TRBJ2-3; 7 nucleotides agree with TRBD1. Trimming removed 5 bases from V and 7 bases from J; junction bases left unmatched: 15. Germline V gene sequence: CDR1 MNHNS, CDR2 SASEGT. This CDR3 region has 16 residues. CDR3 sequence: CASSRGQKRPLHTQYF. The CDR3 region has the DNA TGTGCCAGCAGTCGGGGACAGAAGAGACCCTTACATACGCAGTATTTT.

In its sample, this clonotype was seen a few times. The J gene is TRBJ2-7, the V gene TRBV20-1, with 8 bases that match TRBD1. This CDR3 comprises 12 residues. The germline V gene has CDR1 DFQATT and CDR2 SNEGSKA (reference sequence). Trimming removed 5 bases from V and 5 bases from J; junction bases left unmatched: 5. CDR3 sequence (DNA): TGCAGTGCTCGACAGGGGTTGAACGAGCAGTACTTC. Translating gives CSARQGLNEQYF.

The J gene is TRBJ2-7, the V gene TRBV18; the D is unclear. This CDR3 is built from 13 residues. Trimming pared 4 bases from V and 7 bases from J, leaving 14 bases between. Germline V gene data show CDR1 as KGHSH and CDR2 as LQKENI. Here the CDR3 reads CASSQDGNREQYF. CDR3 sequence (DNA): TGTGCCAGCTCACAGGACGGTAATAGGGAGCAGTACTTC. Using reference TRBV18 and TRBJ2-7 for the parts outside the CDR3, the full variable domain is NAGVMQNPRHLVRRRGQEARLRCSPMKGHSHVYWYRQLPEEGLKFMVYLQKENIIDESGMPKERFSAEFPKEGPSILRIQQVVRGDSAAYFCASSQDGNREQYFGPGTRLTVT.

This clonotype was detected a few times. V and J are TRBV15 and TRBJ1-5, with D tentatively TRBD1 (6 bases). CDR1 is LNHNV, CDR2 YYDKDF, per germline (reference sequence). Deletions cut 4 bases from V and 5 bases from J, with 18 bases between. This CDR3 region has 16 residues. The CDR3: CATSNFDRNHYQPQHF. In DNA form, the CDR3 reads TGTGCCACCAGCAACTTTGACAGGAACCATTATCAGCCCCAGCATTTT.

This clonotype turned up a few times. In nucleotides, the CDR3 is TGTGCCAGCAGTGAAGTCGAGGGTCAGCCCCAGCATTTT. Protein: CASSEVEGQPQHF. The rearrangement links TRBV2 to TRBJ1-5; D unresolved. The CDR3 sequence is 13 residues long. Trimming took off 1 base at V and 6 bases at J, with 7 bases between the two ends. Germline loops: CDR1 SNHLY, CDR2 FYNNEI.

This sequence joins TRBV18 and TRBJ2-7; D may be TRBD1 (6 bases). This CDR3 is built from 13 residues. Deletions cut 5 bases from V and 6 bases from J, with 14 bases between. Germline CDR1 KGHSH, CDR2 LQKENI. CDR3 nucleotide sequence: TGTGCCAGCTCAGCGGACAGTTCTCGCGAGCAGTACTTC. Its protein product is CASSADSSREQYF. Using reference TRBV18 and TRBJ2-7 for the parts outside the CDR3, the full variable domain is NAGVMQNPRHLVRRRGQEARLRCSPMKGHSHVYWYRQLPEEGLKFMVYLQKENIIDESGMPKERFSAEFPKEGPSILRIQQVVRGDSAAYFCASSADSSREQYFGPGTRLTVT.